Reported below is one T cell receptor beta chain. Its antigen is undetermined. The data were taken from a study of shared clonotypes between healthy human individuals. Turning to the study itself: Serving as donors were two women and a few men, whose ages spanned 18 to 49.

Naive CD8 cells comprised CD45RO-negative, CCR7-positively selected cells, excluding terminally differentiated effector memory CD45RA+ cells. There were no recent acute infections or vaccinations among the donors, who were healthy HIV-negative adults. The V end was cut by 6 bases, the J end by 4 bases, with 14 bases between. Germline-derived CDR1 and CDR2 are MNHEY and SVGAGI. The CDR3 sequence is 14 residues long. Using immunoSEQ multiplex PCR, the repertoire was profiled, and TCRdb retains in-frame clones only, with some absent. The table has over 2,000,000 clones, 85% to 95% seen once; the top ten hold more than 1.5%. Findings and caveats of the study: Non-shared clonotypes had lower generation probabilities than those shared by all four donors.

The chain carries TRBV6-5 and TRBJ2-3; a possible D gene is TRBD1 (5 bases). The TCR sequence derives from a man aged 18 to 29 in good health. Some clones in this sample may be carry-over from other donors' samples. What was sequenced was naive CD8+ T cells from PBMCs. This CDR3 reads CASSLTLGADTQYF. The DNA for the CDR3 is TGTGCCAGCAGCCTAACCCTAGGGGCAGATACGCAGTATTTT.